A selection of T cell receptor beta chains follows, all from one sample in a study of shared clonotypes between healthy human individuals. TCRdb's table, derived via immunoSEQ multiplex PCR, lists solely in-frame clones and lacks some. This table holds some 200,000 clones, approximately 92% found once. The sample comprised naive CD4+ T cells sorted from blood. These receptors were collected from a woman aged 25 to 39 in good health. CDR3s include the opening cysteine and the closing phenylalanine or tryptophan. Rows give clone size only sometimes, using once, few, many, or a class for an expanded clone.

abundance | j_gene | v_gene | CDR3aa
- | TRBJ2-1 | TRBV5-1 | CASSRLAGTYNEQFF
- | TRBJ2-3 | TRBV10-3 | CAISEPNTDTQYF
- | TRBJ2-2 | TRBV10-3 | CAISTGTSNTGELFF
- | TRBJ2-3 | TRBV2 | CASKTLAGTQYF
- | TRBJ2-7 | TRBV18 | CASSPSGVAGVYEQYF
- | TRBJ2-7 | TRBV6-5 | CASSYSTGTYEQYF
- | TRBJ2-7 | TRBV7-9 | CASSLGADYLQYF
- | TRBJ1-2 | TRBV5-1 | CASSREGRGANYGYTF
- | TRBJ2-7 | TRBV6-1 | CASSGQTVSSYEQYF
- | TRBJ1-2 | TRBV4-2 | CASSQALGTLRHGYTF
- | TRBJ1-4 | TRBV5-4 | CASSSQGGTNEKLFF
- | TRBJ1-2 | TRBV19 | CASSIVRRENYGYTF
- | TRBJ2-1 | TRBV4-1 | CASSQPGTGSYNEQFF
- | TRBJ1-2 | TRBV7-2 | CASSLRETGGNYGYTF
- | TRBJ1-1 | TRBV7-8 | CASSIERTEAFF
- | TRBJ2-2 | TRBV7-9 | CASSLDGRVVGELFF
few | TRBJ1-4 | TRBV18 | CASSPPGGGKLFF
- | TRBJ1-1 | TRBV4-1 | CASSQGLGKGSTEAFF